Each of the 15 T cell receptor beta chains below was sequenced from the same sample in a study of blood T cell repertoires in COVID-19 (dated by TCRdb to between 2020 and 2021). Libraries came from the immunoSEQ multiplex PCR assay. Entries here come from immuneACCESS through TCRdb and include only in-frame sequences with V and J called. Some clones fail to appear in such tables; in the studies checked, an unresolved V gene covers under half of the shortfall, and the cause of the remainder is unknown. In this sample the table shows approximately 180,000 clones, approximately 90% of which occur a single time. The ten largest clones add up to about 4.4% of the sample. Material for sequencing was peripheral blood. The origin of the receptors is a human donor in a cohort sampled during active COVID-19.

The J gene is TRBJ2-1, the V gene TRBV24-1; 9 positions match TRBD1. The CDR3 contains 14 residues. Germline assignment: CDR1 KGHDR and CDR2 SFDVKD. V dropped 4 bases and J dropped 9; count of bases not matched to a gene: 6. CDR3 coding DNA: TGTGCCACCAGTGACCCGGGACAGGGCGGTGAGCAGTTCTTC. Translated: CATSDPGQGGEQFF.

The chain combines TRBV28 with TRBJ2-1; weak D call: TRBD1 (6 bases). Between the trimmed V and J ends, which lost 2 bases and 7 bases, there was a span of 9 bases. Germline CDR1 is MDHEN and CDR2 is SYDVKM. This CDR3 is 13 amino acids long. CDR3 region: CASSLAQGNEQFF. The CDR3 DNA is TGTGCCAGCAGTTTAGCCCAGGGGAATGAGCAGTTCTTC. Combining the CDR3 with reference TRBV28 and TRBJ2-1 gives the whole variable domain DVKVTQSSRYLVKRTGEKVFLECVQDMDHENMFWYRQDPGLGLRLIYFSYDVKMKEKGDIPEGYSVSREKKERFSLILESASTNQTSMYLCASSLAQGNEQFFGPGTRLTVL.

The chain carries TRBV2 and TRBJ2-7; 10 positions agree with TRBD2. V was pared by 6 bases and J by 6 bases, with 8 bases of the junction left unmatched. Germline V lookup: CDR1 SNHLY, CDR2 FYNNEI. CDR3 length: 14 amino acids. CDR3 sequence: CASRGSGRAGEQYF. The CDR3 region has the DNA TGTGCCAGCAGAGGGAGCGGGAGGGCCGGCGAGCAGTACTTC.

The chain couples TRBV6-5 to TRBJ2-7, with D maybe TRBD1 (5 bases). The germline V and J ends were trimmed by 0 bases and 2 bases, with 11 bases remaining between them. Germline-derived CDR1 and CDR2 are MNHEY and SVGAGI. This CDR3 contains 15 residues. This CDR3 is CASSYSGQGTYEQYF. Written as DNA, the CDR3 is TGTGCCAGCAGTTACTCGGGCCAGGGCACCTACGAGCAGTACTTC.

The rearrangement links TRBV3-1 (or the pseudogene TRBV3-2) to TRBJ2-7; possibly TRBD1 for D (5 bases). The CDR3 runs 12 residues. Germline V gene data show CDR1 as LGHDT and CDR2 as YNNKEL (reference sequence). Between the trimmed V and J ends, which lost 2 bases and 8 bases, there was a span of 10 bases. Written as DNA, the CDR3 is TGTGCCAGCAGCCAAACCAGACAGAAGCAGTACTTC. Residues: CASSQTRQKQYF.

The rearrangement links TRBV19 to TRBJ1-6; 10 bases match TRBD1. Germline V lookup: CDR1 LNHDA, CDR2 SQIVND (reference sequence). Losses at the gene ends were 10 bases for V and 7 bases for J; bases not matched to a gene: 13. CDR3 length: 16 residues. This CDR3 is CATQVRDRGLNSPLHF. For the CDR3, the DNA is TGTGCCACCCAGGTCCGGGACAGGGGCCTCAATTCACCCCTCCACTTT.

This chain uses TRBV5-8 with TRBJ1-2, with 9 positions matching TRBD1. Germline V lookup: CDR1 SGHTS, CDR2 YDEGEE. This CDR3 spans 15 amino acids. Trimming cost V 1 base and J 5 bases; bases outside gene matches: 6. The CDR3 region has the DNA TGTGCCAGCAGCTTGTCACAGGGGGCAGTATATGGCTACACCTTC. Translation gives CASSLSQGAVYGYTF.

This clone was detected only a few times. The gene calls are TRBV25-1 and TRBJ2-2, with D unresolved. Trimming cost V 4 bases and J 3 bases, with 9 bases left between them. Germline loops: CDR1 MGHDK, CDR2 SYGVNS. The CDR3 is made up of 14 amino acids. The CDR3 loop is CASSALYDTGELFF. Written as DNA, the CDR3 is TGTGCCAGCAGTGCCCTCTACGACACCGGGGAGCTGTTTTTT.

The gene calls are TRBV12-3 or TRBV12-4 and TRBJ1-4; 10 bases align to TRBD1. The CDR3 sequence is 13 residues long. The junction had 7 bases not matched to a gene; V was cut back by 10 bases and J by 8 bases. The CDR3 DNA reads as TGTGCCACCTGGACAGGGGGTATGGAAAAACTGTTTTTT. Protein: CATWTGGMEKLFF.

At least ten counts were recorded for this clone. The V call is TRBV7-9, the J call TRBJ2-1; the match to TRBD2 covers 8 bases. The CDR3 has 15 amino acids. The ends lost 5 bases at V and 6 bases at J; junction bases unmatched: 9. From germline, CDR1 is SEHNR and CDR2 FQNEAQ (reference sequence). The CDR3 DNA reads TGTGCCAGCAGCGCAATAGGTAGCGGGGCCAATGAGCAGTTCTTC. Protein: CASSAIGSGANEQFF.

The chain is built from TRBV5-6 and TRBJ1-5; D is unresolved. The germline CDR1 and CDR2 sequences are SGHDT and YYEEEE. Trimming took 1 base from V and 2 from J, leaving 13 bases between them. CDR3 length equals 16 residues. The CDR3 here is CASSLRRSGGNQPQHF. CDR3 sequence (DNA): TGTGCCAGCAGCTTGCGGAGGAGTGGAGGCAATCAGCCCCAGCATTTT.

The chain employs TRBV3-1 (or the pseudogene TRBV3-2) and TRBJ2-3; 8 bases map to TRBD2. V lost 5 bases, J lost 2 bases, and 9 bases stayed unmatched. Germline V gene lookup returns CDR1 LGHDT and CDR2 YNNKEL (reference sequence). CDR3 length: 16 residues. CDR3 sequence (DNA): TGTGCCAGCAGCAGCCGAGTAGCGGGGTCCACAGATACGCAGTATTTT. Translated: CASSSRVAGSTDTQYF.

V gene TRBV19 combines with J gene TRBJ2-2; TRBD1 might be the D (5 bases). The CDR3 covers 13 residues. The ends were cut back, 3 bases at V and 6 bases at J, with 8 bases in the middle. Per the germline V gene, CDR1 is LNHDA and CDR2 is SQIVND (reference sequence). The CDR3 nucleotides read TGTGCCAGTAGTATGCAGGGTCCCGGGGAGCTGTTTTTT. As protein: CASSMQGPGELFF.

The chain employs TRBV7-9 and TRBJ2-1; 12 nucleotides line up with TRBD2. Trimming cost V 5 bases and J 9 bases; bases outside gene matches: 2. The CDR3 totals 13 residues. CDR1 SEHNR and CDR2 FQNEAQ come from the germline V gene (reference sequence). This CDR3 is CASSKLAGGEQFF. The CDR3 DNA is TGTGCCAGCAGCAAACTAGCGGGAGGTGAGCAGTTCTTC. The entire variable domain, with the rest obtained from reference TRBV7-9 and TRBJ2-1, is as follows: DTGVSQNPRHKITKRGQNVTFRCDPISEHNRLYWYRQTLGQGPEFLTYFQNEAQLEKSRLLSDRFSAERPKGSFSTLEIQRTEQGDSAMYLCASSKLAGGEQFFGPGTRLTVL.

The CDR3 nucleotides read TGTGCCAGCAGTGATATGGGACAGGGTGAGGAAAAACTGTTTTTT. It codes for CASSDMGQGEEKLFF. The J gene is TRBJ1-4, the V gene TRBV2; 9 bases fit TRBD1. Unmatched junction bases numbered 7, after V lost 3 bases and J lost 8 bases. CDR3 length: 15 residues. CDR1 is SNHLY and CDR2 is FYNNEI in the germline V gene.